Sequencing of this TCR beta chain was carried out in a study of blood T cell repertoires in COVID-19. Sequencing was performed with immunoSEQ multiplex PCR; in TCRdb, only in-frame clones are kept and a portion is missing. Found here are 130,000 or so clones, approximately 83% of them singletons; the top ten hold approximately 4.9%. This clone came up once. The CDR3 runs to 14 residues. Germline CDR1 is LGHDT and CDR2 is YNNKEL (reference sequence). Trimming took 4 bases from V and 8 from J, leaving 17 bases between them. This sequence originates from an older woman with acute or convalescent COVID-19. Sequencing was done on a sample of peripheral blood. V gene TRBV3-1 (or the pseudogene TRBV3-2) combines with J gene TRBJ1-1; D is unclear. In DNA form, the CDR3 reads TGTGCCAGCAGCCCTCGGGGAGCCTCTTCCGAAGCTTTCTTT. Amino acids: CASSPRGASSEAFF.